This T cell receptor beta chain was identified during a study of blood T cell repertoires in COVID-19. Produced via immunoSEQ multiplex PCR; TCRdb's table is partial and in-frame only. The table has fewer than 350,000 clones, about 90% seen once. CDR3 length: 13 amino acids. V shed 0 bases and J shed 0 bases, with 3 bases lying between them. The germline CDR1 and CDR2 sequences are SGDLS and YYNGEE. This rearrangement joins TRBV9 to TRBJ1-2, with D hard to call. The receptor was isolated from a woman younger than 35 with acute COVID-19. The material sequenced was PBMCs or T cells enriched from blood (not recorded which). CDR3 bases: TGTGCCAGCAGCGTAGACTCTAACTATGGCTACACCTTC. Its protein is CASSVDSNYGYTF.